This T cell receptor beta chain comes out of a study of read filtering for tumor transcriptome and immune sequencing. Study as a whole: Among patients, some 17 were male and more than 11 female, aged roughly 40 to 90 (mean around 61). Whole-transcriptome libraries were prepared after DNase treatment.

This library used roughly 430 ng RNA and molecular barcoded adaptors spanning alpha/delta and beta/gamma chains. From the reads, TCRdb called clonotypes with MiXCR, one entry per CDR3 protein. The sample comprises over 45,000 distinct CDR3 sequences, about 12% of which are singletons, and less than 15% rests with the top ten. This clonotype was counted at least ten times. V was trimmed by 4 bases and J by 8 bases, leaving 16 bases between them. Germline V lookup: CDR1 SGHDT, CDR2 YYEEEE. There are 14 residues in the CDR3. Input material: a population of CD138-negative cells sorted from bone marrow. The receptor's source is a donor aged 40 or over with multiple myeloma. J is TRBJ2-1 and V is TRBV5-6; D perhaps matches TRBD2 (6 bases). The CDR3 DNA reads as TGTGCCAGCAGCCGTCTACGGAGGGCCCATGAGCAGTTCTTC. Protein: CASSRLRRAHEQFF.